A selection of T cell receptor beta chains follows, all from one sample in a study of control samples from healthy donors and cancer patients. Some clones are missing from TCRdb's copy, which holds only in-frame ones; the method was immunoSEQ multiplex PCR. The sample yields hundreds of thousands of clones, around 79% seen once. The specimen sequenced was PBMCs. The receptor source for this set is a woman aged 60-70 years with lung cancer. The conserved cysteine and the conserved F or W are not part of the CDR3 here.

V: TRBV7-2; length: 13; CDR3: ASSFTASGNNEQF
V: TRBV28; length: 11; CDR3: ASGQGVGGKLF
V: TRBV7-8; length: 15; CDR3: ASSFSLSGGIYNEQF
V: TRBV5-1; length: 14; CDR3: ASSLGTGGRSDEQY
V: TRBV18; length: 11; CDR3: ASSGQGPDTQY
V: TRBV11-2; length: 11; CDR3: ASRGTGYNEQF
V: TRBV18; length: 11; CDR3: ASSLETNYGYT
V: TRBV6-1; length: 16; CDR3: ASSERAGTPVFNYGYT
V: TRBV3-1/TRBV3-2; length: 12; CDR3: ASSRTGIVTEAF
V: TRBV10-3; length: 15; CDR3: AISEPSRDRGRNEQF
V: TRBV11-2; length: 11; CDR3: ASSLRSTDTQY
V: TRBV5-1; length: 14; CDR3: ASSLQLAGGSNEQF
V: TRBV9; length: 14; CDR3: ASSDMRGASYNEQF
V: TRBV12-3/TRBV12-4; length: 11; CDR3: ASSFSDPTEAF
V: TRBV11-2; length: 14; CDR3: ASSLGQGESYNEQF
V: TRBV5-1; length: 13; CDR3: ASSWGPKMGDTQY
V: TRBV11-2; length: 13; CDR3: ASSLTLTPNNEQF
V: TRBV5-6; length: 13; CDR3: ASSLWGLSGNTIY
V: TRBV5-1; length: 12; CDR3: ASSFRANTGELF
V: TRBV9; length: 13; CDR3: ASSGTGTIQETQY
V: TRBV10-3; length: 13; CDR3: AISRDRGLTGELF
V: TRBV3-1/TRBV3-2; length: 12; CDR3: ASSLDMWNTEAF
V: TRBV5-8; length: 14; CDR3: ASSLESGGTGQPQH
V: TRBV28; length: 15; CDR3: ASSGWRRTGFITEAF
V: TRBV7-8; length: 11; CDR3: ASETSGANVLT
V: TRBV5-4; length: 14; CDR3: ASSLDPGLSQETQY
V: TRBV15; length: 13; CDR3: ATSVRLRGANVLT
V: TRBV5-1; length: 13; CDR3: ASSYRTGRPDTQY
V: TRBV7-8; length: 11; CDR3: ASSEDRNYGYT
V: TRBV25-1; length: 11; CDR3: ASSEGVAGELF
V: TRBV3-1/TRBV3-2; length: 14; CDR3: ASSQVTLGGKNTIY
V: TRBV5-4; length: 13; CDR3: ASSSRTATNEKLF
V: TRBV9; length: 13; CDR3: ASSVSGSYTGELF
V: TRBV27; length: 10; CDR3: ASHRAGETQY
V: TRBV11-2; length: 11; CDR3: ASSLGFADTQY
V: TRBV5-1; length: 12; CDR3: ASSSGTGTDTQY
V: TRBV28; length: 11; CDR3: ASSDSINYGYT
V: TRBV28; length: 10; CDR3: ASSTFRGPAF
V: TRBV12-3/TRBV12-4; length: 10; CDR3: ASSLHYEKLF
V: TRBV5-6; length: 12; CDR3: ASSPGGLVDTQY
V: TRBV18; length: 11; CDR3: ASSPSGRAKQF
V: TRBV10-3; length: 12; CDR3: AIKAGEANYGYT
V: TRBV7-9; length: 11; CDR3: ASSLGSQDGYT